Each of the 5 T cell receptor beta chains below was sequenced from the same sample in a study of blood T cell repertoires in COVID-19 (TCRdb year 2020). The library was generated by the immunoSEQ multiplex PCR assay. TCRdb mirrors the immuneACCESS table, restricted to in-frame sequences. Some clones are absent from its copies; in checked studies, under half trace to an unresolved V gene, and the reason for the others is unknown. The sample table shows approximately 450,000 clones, and around nine tenths are seen once. Clones ranked in the top ten supply roughly 1.9% of the sample. The specimen sequenced was PBMCs or T cells enriched from blood (not recorded which). These receptor sequences come from a young woman with acute COVID-19.

The chain employs TRBV19 and TRBJ2-7; D is uncertain. Trimming stripped 7 bases from V and 2 bases from J, with 15 bases between. Germline CDR1 LNHDA, CDR2 SQIVND (reference sequence). The CDR3 is made up of 14 amino acids. This CDR3 is CASTRDTRTYEQYF. The CDR3 DNA reads as TGTGCCAGTACAAGAGACACCAGAACCTACGAGCAGTACTTC.

This sequence joins TRBV20-1 and TRBJ2-1; D is ambiguous. V lost 4 bases, J lost 6 bases, and 4 bases lay in between. In germline, CDR1 is DFQATT, CDR2 SNEGSKA (reference sequence). The CDR3 totals 10 residues. CDR3 amino acids: CSAIFNEQFF. For the CDR3, the DNA is TGCAGTGCTATATTCAATGAGCAGTTCTTC.

The chain uses TRBV30 and TRBJ2-7, with D possibly being TRBD1 (6 bases). Germline V gives CDR1 GTSNPN, CDR2 SVGIG (reference sequence). The CDR3 covers 13 residues. Trimming cost V 3 bases and J 6 bases, with 15 bases left between them. The CDR3 DNA sequence: TGTGCCTGGAGCCCTTGGGGACATCCCGAGCAGTACTTC. Protein: CAWSPWGHPEQYF.

The gene calls are TRBV6-1 and TRBJ1-5; D gene uncertain. The germline gives CDR1 MNHNS, CDR2 SASEGT. V was pared by 2 bases and J by 0 bases, with 8 bases between. The CDR3 is made up of 15 amino acids. The CDR3 DNA is TGTGCCAGCAGTGAACGGTTCGTTAGCAATCAGCCCCAGCATTTT. The encoded protein is CASSERFVSNQPQHF.

This clone was seen just once. The V gene is TRBV19, the J gene TRBJ1-3; D not resolved. Trimming took off 1 base at V and 1 base at J, with 11 bases between the two ends. This CDR3 is 16 amino acids long. Germline V gives CDR1 LNHDA, CDR2 SQIVND (reference sequence). The CDR3 DNA follows: TGTGCCAGTAGTATAGGGGGAGGGTCATCTGGAAACACCATATATTTT. This translates into CASSIGGGSSGNTIYF.